The 18 T cell receptor beta chains given below trace back to one sample, sequenced in a study of T cells after yellow fever vaccination. Via MiXCR, TCRdb re-called the 5' RACE reads, giving one row per CDR3 protein. There are around 250,000 distinct CDR3 sequences in the sample; roughly 7.2% occur only once, and about 0.85% lies in the top ten. Sequences were derived from CD4+ T cells sorted from PBMCs, sampled 15 days after the yellow fever booster vaccination. The receptors originated from a man aged 25 to 40 who received the YFV17D yellow fever vaccine.

The chain recombines TRBV5-1 with TRBJ2-5; D unresolved. V was clipped by 4 bases and J by 5 bases, with 12 bases between them. CDR3 size: 13 residues. From germline, CDR1 is SGHRS and CDR2 YFSETQ. CDR3 region: CASSPALGETQYF. The DNA of the CDR3 is TGCGCCAGCAGCCCGGCCTTGGGGGAGACCCAGTACTTC.

The rearrangement uses TRBV6-5 and TRBJ2-3; TRBD2 matches at 14 bases. Germline CDR1 and CDR2: MNHEY and SVGAGI. CDR3 length: 16 amino acids. V gave up 0 bases and J gave up 6 bases; unmatched junction bases: 2. CDR3 sequence: CASSYSTSGRADTQYF. As DNA, the CDR3 is TGTGCCAGCAGTTACTCGACTAGCGGGAGGGCCGATACGCAGTATTTT.

There are a few counts of this clonotype. The J gene is TRBJ2-1, the V gene TRBV19, with 13 bases identical to TRBD2. Germline V CDR1 and CDR2: LNHDA, SQIVND (reference sequence). This CDR3 has 17 amino acids. Losses at the gene ends were 4 bases for V and 6 bases for J; bases not matched to a gene: 9. The CDR3 loop reads CASSTPPGLAGFNEQFF. The CDR3 DNA is TGTGCCAGTAGTACCCCACCGGGACTAGCGGGGTTCAATGAGCAGTTCTTC. Using reference TRBV19 and TRBJ2-1 for the parts outside the CDR3, the full variable domain is DGGITQSPKYLFRKEGQNVTLSCEQNLNHDAMYWYRQDPGQGLRLIYYSQIVNDFQKGDIAEGYSVSREKKESFPLTVTSAQKNPTAFYLCASSTPPGLAGFNEQFFGPGTRLTVL.

This clonotype was seen many times. The rearrangement links TRBV20-1 to TRBJ2-7; the D gene is possibly TRBD2 (5 bases). The CDR3 has 13 amino acids. Germline-derived CDR1 and CDR2 are DFQATT and SNEGSKA (reference sequence). CDR3 protein: CGGRHPTTYEQYF. The CDR3 DNA sequence: TGCGGAGGTAGACACCCGACAACCTACGAGCAGTACTTC.

This clonotype has just a few counts. The chain is built from TRBV19 and TRBJ1-6; possible D gene TRBD1, 5 bases. CDR1 and CDR2 from the germline V gene are LNHDA and SQIVND (reference sequence). This CDR3 has 13 residues. The V end was cut by 2 bases, the J end by 9 bases, with 8 bases between. The CDR3 reads CASSIQGSSPLHF. For the CDR3, the DNA is TGTGCCAGTAGTATACAGGGATCTTCACCCCTCCACTTT.

The V and J genes are TRBV7-9 and TRBJ1-1, with unresolved D. Germline lookup yields CDR1 SEHNR and CDR2 FQNEAQ (reference sequence). The CDR3 is made up of 14 amino acids. V lost 3 bases, J lost 0 bases, and 8 bases lay in between. The CDR3 DNA is TGTGCCAGCAGCTTGAGTAATTTGAACACTGAAGCTTTCTTT. It encodes CASSLSNLNTEAFF.

This chain connects TRBV20-1 to TRBJ2-7, with D unresolved. The CDR3 is 14 amino acids. V was cut by 6 bases and J by 3 bases, with 18 bases left in between. Germline CDR1 is DFQATT and CDR2 is SNEGSKA (reference sequence). The CDR3 sequence: CSARPESALYEQYF. The DNA for the CDR3 is TGCAGTGCCAGACCGGAGTCAGCTCTCTACGAGCAGTACTTC.

This clonotype has ten or more counts. The DNA for the CDR3 is TGTGCCAGCAGTCGGGACCACATAGGTAATGAGCAGTTCTTC. It encodes CASSRDHIGNEQFF. V usage is TRBV12-3 or TRBV12-4 and J usage is TRBJ2-1, with D perhaps assigned TRBD1 or TRBD2 (5 bases each). The CDR3 contains 14 residues. V was pared by 5 bases and J by 7 bases, with 15 bases between.

In this sample, this clonotype turned up many times. This chain links TRBV12-3 or TRBV12-4 with TRBJ2-2; 10 nucleotides align to TRBD2. After removal of 3 bases from V and 6 bases from J, the junction contained 7 bases not matched to a gene. The CDR3 loop spans 16 amino acids. This chain's CDR3 is CASSLWLAGVPGELFF. Here the CDR3 DNA reads TGTGCCAGCAGTTTGTGGCTAGCGGGAGTCCCCGGGGAGCTGTTTTTT.

This clonotype was seen more than once but under ten times. The chain carries TRBV18 and TRBJ2-1; tentatively, D is TRBD2 (5 bases). The ends were cut back, 3 bases at V and 0 bases at J, with 12 bases in the middle. Germline V gene sequence: CDR1 KGHSH, CDR2 LQKENI. CDR3 length: 16 amino acids. CDR3 region: CASSPGALSSYNEQFF. The CDR3, as DNA: TGTGCCAGCTCACCGGGAGCTCTTAGCTCCTACAATGAGCAGTTCTTC.

V usage is TRBV20-1 and J usage is TRBJ1-1; no definite D call. Germline CDR1 DFQATT, CDR2 SNEGSKA (reference sequence). The CDR3 is 11 amino acids. Trimming left V 0 bases short and J 6 bases short, with 5 bases between. For the CDR3, the DNA is TGCAGTGCTAGAGATCCTCCTGAAGCTTTCTTT. Amino acid sequence: CSARDPPEAFF.

This clonotype was seen ten or more times. The chain recombines TRBV20-1 with TRBJ1-5, with TRBD1 as a possible D gene (6 bases). The CDR3 totals 14 residues. V was cut by 1 base and J by 9 bases, with 16 bases left in between. The germline gives CDR1 DFQATT, CDR2 SNEGSKA (reference sequence). CDR3 in amino acids: CSARGQEPAGPQHF. The DNA for the CDR3 is TGCAGTGCTAGAGGACAGGAGCCAGCGGGGCCCCAGCATTTT.

This clonotype was seen a handful of times. This chain uses TRBV7-8 with TRBJ1-1; weak D call: TRBD1 (5 bases). The CDR3 spans 16 residues. The ends were cut back, 2 bases at V and 0 bases at J, with 13 bases in the middle. Germline V gene lookup returns CDR1 SGHVS and CDR2 FQNEAQ. CDR3 DNA: TGTGCCAGCAGCTTAAAAGTGACAGCCATGAACACTGAAGCTTTCTTT. Protein product: CASSLKVTAMNTEAFF.

The chain links TRBV6-5 to TRBJ2-7, with 7 bases identical to TRBD1. Losses at the gene ends were 4 bases for V and 7 bases for J; bases not matched to a gene: 10. The germline V gene encodes CDR1 MNHEY and CDR2 SVGAGI. The CDR3 covers 14 residues. As DNA, the CDR3 is TGTGCCAGCAGTTCACGACAGGGTTCATGGGAGCAGTACTTC. It specifies CASSSRQGSWEQYF.

The table lists this clonotype with many counts. V gene TRBV10-1 combines with J gene TRBJ2-2, with D perhaps matching TRBD2 (5 bases). From germline, CDR1 is WNHNN and CDR2 SYGVQD (reference sequence). The ends were cut back, 5 bases at V and 4 bases at J, with 8 bases in the middle. The CDR3 runs to 13 residues. Here the CDR3 reads CASSTSPTGELFF. The CDR3 DNA reads as TGCGCCAGCAGTACTAGTCCCACCGGGGAGCTGTTTTTT.

The V call is TRBV2, the J call TRBJ1-6; 9 bases line up with TRBD1. V gave up 6 bases and J gave up 6 bases; unmatched junction bases: 6. The CDR3 is 15 residues long. In germline, CDR1 is SNHLY, CDR2 FYNNEI. In nucleotides, the CDR3 is TGTGCCAGCAGACCCGGGACAGGGAGTAATTCACCCCTCCACTTT. Translating gives CASRPGTGSNSPLHF.

The chain couples TRBV6-1 to TRBJ2-1, with 8 bases identical to TRBD1. With 6 bases clipped from V and 7 bases from J, the junction kept 8 bases outside the gene matches. From germline, CDR1 is MNHNS and CDR2 SASEGT. The CDR3 runs to 14 residues. The CDR3 region is CASSSRTGLNEQFF. In DNA form, the CDR3 reads TGTGCCAGCAGCTCCAGGACAGGGCTTAATGAGCAGTTCTTC.

In nucleotides, the CDR3 is TGTGCCAGCAGCTTGTTTTTCGGAGATACGCAGTATTTT. Translating it yields CASSLFFGDTQYF. V and J are TRBV5-5 and TRBJ2-3; no definite D call. Trimming shortened V by 1 base and J by 5 bases, and 8 bases separated the two germline ends. This CDR3 region has 13 residues. The germline CDR1 and CDR2 sequences are SGHKS and YYEKEE (reference sequence). The full variable domain, in which reference TRBV5-5 and TRBJ2-3 provide the parts outside the CDR3, is DAGVTQSPTHLIKTRGQQVTLRCSPISGHKSVSWYQQVLGQGPQFIFQYYEKEERGRGNFPDRFSARQFPNYSSELNVNALLLGDSALYLCASSLFFGDTQYFGPGTRLTVL.